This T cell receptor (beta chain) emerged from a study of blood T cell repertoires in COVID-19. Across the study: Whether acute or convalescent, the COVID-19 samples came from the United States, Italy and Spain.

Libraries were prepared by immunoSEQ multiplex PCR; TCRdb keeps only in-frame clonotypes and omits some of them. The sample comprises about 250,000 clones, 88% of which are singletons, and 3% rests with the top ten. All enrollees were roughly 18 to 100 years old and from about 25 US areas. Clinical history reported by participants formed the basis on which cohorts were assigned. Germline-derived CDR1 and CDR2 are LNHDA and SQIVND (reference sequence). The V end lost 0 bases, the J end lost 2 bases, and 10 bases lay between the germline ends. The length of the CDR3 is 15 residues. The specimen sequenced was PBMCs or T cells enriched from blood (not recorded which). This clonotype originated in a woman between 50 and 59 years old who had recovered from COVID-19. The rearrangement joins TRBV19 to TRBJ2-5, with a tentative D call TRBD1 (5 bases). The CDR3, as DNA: TGTGCCAGTAGTATAGATATGGCAGGGCAAGAGACCCAGTACTTC. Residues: CASSIDMAGQETQYF.